This T cell receptor (beta chain) emerged from a study of control samples from healthy donors and cancer patients (TCRdb year 2020). Comment on this clone: Its antigen remains undetermined. Base qualities are missing; no much larger clone stands one base away.

Library method: the immunoSEQ multiplex PCR assay. In its TCRdb copy, this immuneACCESS table keeps in-frame sequences only and misses some clones. Where compared with another copy, unresolved V genes explain less than half of these, and the others have no known cause. The sample data list some 150,000 clones, and over 85% of these were observed just once. The ten largest clones take up roughly 4.3% of the sample. Taken from cysteine to phenylalanine, the CDR3 has 16 residues. This entry keeps only the CDR3 DNA: 48 bases, framed from base 1. Deletion took 0 bases off V and 11 bases off J, with a span of 22 bases between the germline ends. The germline V gene encodes CDR1 LGHDT and CDR2 YNNKEL (reference sequence).

The receptor chain draws on TRBV3-1 (or the pseudogene TRBV3-2) and TRBJ1-1; the D gene is perhaps TRBD1, on 5 matching bases. This receptor was obtained from a woman aged 55-69 years in good health. Sequences were obtained from blood. The DNA sequence follows: TGTGCCAGCAGCCAAGATATGAGAGTCGGAGGAGGGACTGCTTTCTTT. This is translated as CASSQDMRVGGGTAFF.